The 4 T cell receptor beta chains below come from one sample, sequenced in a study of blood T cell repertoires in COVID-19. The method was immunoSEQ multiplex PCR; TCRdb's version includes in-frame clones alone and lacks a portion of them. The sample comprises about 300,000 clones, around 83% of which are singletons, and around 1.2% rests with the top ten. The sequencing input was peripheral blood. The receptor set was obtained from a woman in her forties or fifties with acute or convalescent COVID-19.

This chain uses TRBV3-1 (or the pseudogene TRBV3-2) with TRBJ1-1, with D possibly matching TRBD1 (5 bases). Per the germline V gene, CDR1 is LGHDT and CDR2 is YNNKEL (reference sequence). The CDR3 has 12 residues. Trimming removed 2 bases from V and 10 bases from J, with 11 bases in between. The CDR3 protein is CASSQTDTGAFF. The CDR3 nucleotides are TGTGCCAGCAGCCAAACAGACACAGGAGCTTTCTTT.

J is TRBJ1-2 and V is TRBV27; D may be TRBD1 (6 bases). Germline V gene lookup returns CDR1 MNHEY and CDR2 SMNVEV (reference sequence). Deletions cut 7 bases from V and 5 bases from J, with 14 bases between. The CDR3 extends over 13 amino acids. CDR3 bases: TGTGCCAGCACCACTAATCAGGGGTATGGCTACACCTTC. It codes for CASTTNQGYGYTF.

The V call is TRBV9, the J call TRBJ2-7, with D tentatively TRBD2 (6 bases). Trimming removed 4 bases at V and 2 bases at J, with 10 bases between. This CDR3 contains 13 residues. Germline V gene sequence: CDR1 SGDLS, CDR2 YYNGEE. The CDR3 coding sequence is TGTGCCAGCAGCATAGCGGAGCCCTACGAGCAGTACTTC. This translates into CASSIAEPYEQYF.

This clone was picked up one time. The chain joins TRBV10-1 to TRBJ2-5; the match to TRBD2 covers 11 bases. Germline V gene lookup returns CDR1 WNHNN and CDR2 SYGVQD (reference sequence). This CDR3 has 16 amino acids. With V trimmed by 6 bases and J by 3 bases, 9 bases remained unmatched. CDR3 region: CASSQRASGRKETQYF. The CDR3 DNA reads TGCGCCAGCAGCCAAAGGGCTAGCGGGAGGAAAGAGACCCAGTACTTC.